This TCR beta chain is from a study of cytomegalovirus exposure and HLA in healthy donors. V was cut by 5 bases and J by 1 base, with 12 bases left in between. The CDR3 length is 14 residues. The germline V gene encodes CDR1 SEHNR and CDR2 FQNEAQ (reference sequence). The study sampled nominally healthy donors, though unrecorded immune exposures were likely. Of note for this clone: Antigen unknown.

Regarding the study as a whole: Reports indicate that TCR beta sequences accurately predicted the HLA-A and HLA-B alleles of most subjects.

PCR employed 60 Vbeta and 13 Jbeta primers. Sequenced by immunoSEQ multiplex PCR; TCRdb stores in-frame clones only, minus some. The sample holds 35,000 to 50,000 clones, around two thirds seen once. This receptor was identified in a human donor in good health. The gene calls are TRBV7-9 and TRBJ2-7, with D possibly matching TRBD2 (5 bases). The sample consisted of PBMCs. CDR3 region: CASSPRTDSYEQYF. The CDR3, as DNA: TGTGCCAGCAGCCCCAGGACTGATTCCTACGAGCAGTACTTC.